The present T cell receptor (beta chain) was sequenced within a study of monozygotic twins with inflammatory bowel disease. With the 5' RACE reads reprocessed, TCRdb shows one record per CDR3 protein and no DNA. The ten most abundant clones cover 0.95% to 1.5% of a sample with roughly 150,000 distinct CDR3 sequences. Germline V lookup: CDR1 SEHNR, CDR2 FQNEAQ (reference sequence). The CDR3 runs 15 residues. This TCR was sampled from a human donor with ulcerative colitis or Crohn's disease, or a healthy co-twin of an affected twin (not recorded which). The chain couples TRBV7-9 to TRBJ2-5; checking the TCRdb D call of TRBD2 is not possible without DNA. Sequencing was performed on blood. This CDR3 is CASSQGSLKGETQYF.